The entry below describes one T cell receptor (beta chain). Its antigen is undetermined. Time point described: blood 2 weeks post-SBRT. Described treatment: 15 Gy SBRT to primary tumor, nephrectomy 4 weeks later. Radiation-treated patients gave blood at baseline, week 2 and week 4. Germline-derived CDR1 and CDR2 are SGHTA and FQGNSA. Germline trimming cut 1 base from V and 7 bases from J; bases unmatched to any gene: 5. This CDR3 region has 15 residues. This sample is drawn from a study of radiation and T cells in renal cell carcinoma. Notes on the study in general: From baseline, blood top tumor clonotypes peaked at 2 weeks post-radiation.

Here immunoSEQ multiplex PCR was the method, and the copy in TCRdb shows in-frame clones only, minus some. The data contain 120,000 or so clones, about 81% of them singletons. J is TRBJ2-2 and V is TRBV7-2; 8 bases align to TRBD1. The source was blood, collected from a patient whose treatment included radiotherapy and nephrectomy. The sequence came from a woman in her fifties or sixties with renal cell carcinoma. Here the CDR3 reads CASSLGDRNNGELFF. The CDR3 bases are TGTGCCAGCAGCTTAGGGGACAGGAATAACGGGGAGCTGTTTTTT.